The 25 T cell receptor beta chains below were found in one sample sequenced in a study of T cells in Graves' hyperthyroidism and ophthalmopathy. TCR beta CDR3 regions were amplified from RNA transcripts. In the first-round RT-PCR of the TCR CDR3, the HTBI primer set was used. TCRdb analysed the multiplex PCR reads with MiXCR anew, one entry per CDR3 protein. The sample lists about 700,000 distinct CDR3 sequences, 14% occurring once. What was sequenced was blood. The receptors stem from a woman between 18 and 29 years old with Graves' hyperthyroidism.

This CDR3 is CASSGAGSYGYTF. The CDR3 DNA reads as TGCGCCAGCAGCGGAGCGGGGAGCTATGGCTACACCTTC. The chain couples TRBV4-1 to TRBJ1-2; D ambiguous. Between the trimmed V and J ends, which lost 5 bases and 4 bases, there was a span of 11 bases. This CDR3 has 13 residues. Germline values: CDR1 MGHRA, CDR2 YSYEKL.

This chain joins TRBV10-2 and TRBJ1-2; D call uncertain. The CDR3 covers 12 residues. From germline, CDR1 is WSHSY and CDR2 SAAADI. Trimming cost V 5 bases and J 5 bases, with 9 bases left between them. The CDR3 bases are TGCGCCAGCAGTCGGTATGAATATGGCTACACCTTC. Residues: CASSRYEYGYTF.

This clonotype showed up just a few times. No conserved phenylalanine or tryptophan ends this CDR3, so it is likely a read error. V and J are TRBV27 and TRBJ2-7, with 9 bases aligning to TRBD1. Germline V gives CDR1 MNHEY, CDR2 SMNVEV (reference sequence). This CDR3 contains 14 residues. V lost 4 bases, J lost 5 bases, and 6 bases stayed unmatched. The CDR3: CASSSGTGLNEQYL. In DNA form, the CDR3 reads TGTGCCAGCAGTTCCGGGACAGGGTTGAACGAGCAGTACCTC.

The chain combines TRBV27 with TRBJ2-7, with D maybe TRBD2 (5 bases). The CDR3 length is 14 residues. CDR1 is MNHEY, CDR2 SMNVEV, per germline (reference sequence). Trimming took off 5 bases at V and 5 bases at J, with 16 bases between the two ends. The CDR3 DNA reads TGTGCCAGCAGTCCCCGACCCAACGGGGACGAGCAGTACTTC. Translated, it gives CASSPRPNGDEQYF.

This clonotype appeared many times. The J gene is TRBJ2-1, the V gene TRBV7-2; D possibly corresponds to TRBD1 (5 bases). Trimming removed 4 bases from V and 8 bases from J, with 12 bases in between. Per germline, CDR1 SGHTA and CDR2 FQGNSA. CDR3 length: 13 amino acids. CDR3 amino acids: CASSYLGVYEQFF. The DNA for the CDR3 is TGTGCCAGCAGCTACCTAGGGGTGTATGAGCAGTTCTTC.

This clonotype was seen ten or more times. The chain employs TRBV20-1 and TRBJ2-7, with TRBD2 identical over 10 bases. The CDR3 contains 12 residues. CDR1 and CDR2 from the germline V gene are DFQATT and SNEGSKA (reference sequence). CDR3 protein: CKVAGGFYEQYF. The CDR3 nucleotides read TGCAAGGTAGCGGGAGGATTTTACGAGCAGTACTTC.

This clonotype showed up many times. CDR3: CASSRDRGLTGELFF. The CDR3 DNA reads as TGTGCCAGCAGTCGGGACAGGGGGCTTACCGGGGAGCTGTTTTTT. The rearrangement uses TRBV6-5 and TRBJ2-2; 12 positions agree with TRBD1. CDR1 and CDR2 from the germline V gene are MNHEY and SVGAGI. J lost 5 bases, V lost 5 bases, and 3 bases had no gene match. The CDR3 contains 15 residues.

This clonotype was seen a few times. The chain joins TRBV19 to TRBJ2-1; TRBD2 aligns across 9 bases. The trim removed 3 bases at V and 5 bases at J, leaving 8 bases unmatched. The germline CDR1 and CDR2 sequences are LNHDA and SQIVND (reference sequence). The CDR3 totals 16 residues. CDR3 nucleotides: TGTGCCAGTAGTATGGGGAGAGCGGGAGGACACAATGAGCAGTTCTTC. Translated, it gives CASSMGRAGGHNEQFF.

The J gene is TRBJ2-3, the V gene TRBV7-9, with D possibly being TRBD2 (6 bases). V lost 6 bases to trimming and J lost 4 bases, with 14 bases between them. Germline-derived CDR1 and CDR2 are SEHNR and FQNEAQ (reference sequence). The CDR3 is 14 residues long. Written as DNA, the CDR3 is TGTGCCAGCAGTCGTCCGGGGGTAGCAGATACGCAGTATTTT. Encoded protein: CASSRPGVADTQYF.

This clonotype has more than one count but fewer than ten. The rearrangement links TRBV24-1 to TRBJ2-1; maybe TRBD2 (5 bases). Germline V gene sequence: CDR1 KGHDR, CDR2 SFDVKD. CDR3 length: 16 residues. The V and J ends lost 3 bases and 0 bases respectively, with 11 bases between them. CDR3 sequence reads: CATSDGRVASYNEQFF. For the CDR3, the DNA is TGTGCCACCAGTGATGGGCGGGTAGCCTCCTACAATGAGCAGTTCTTC.

The sample holds many counts of this clonotype. The J gene is TRBJ1-1, the V gene TRBV30, with 7 bases lining up with TRBD1. Per germline, CDR1 GTSNPN and CDR2 SVGIG (reference sequence). This CDR3 has 14 residues. The V gene end was trimmed by 6 bases and the J gene end by 1 base; junction bases not matched to a gene: 8. The CDR3 DNA reads TGTGCCTGTTGGACCCGGACAGGGAACACTGAAGCTTTCTTT. Protein sequence: CACWTRTGNTEAFF.

This chain connects TRBV7-9 to TRBJ2-7; weak D call: TRBD2 (5 bases). The germline V gene has CDR1 SEHNR and CDR2 FQNEAQ (reference sequence). Between the trimmed V and J ends, which lost 0 bases and 2 bases, there was a span of 8 bases. The CDR3 has 14 amino acids. CDR3: CASSLASDPYEQYF. In nucleotides, the CDR3 is TGTGCCAGCAGCTTAGCTAGCGACCCCTACGAGCAGTACTTC.

Many counts were recorded for this clonotype. Here the CDR3 DNA reads TGCAGTGCTAAACTAGCAGGTATGGCAGGAAACTATGGCTACACCTTC. This encodes CSAKLAGMAGNYGYTF. The chain combines TRBV20-1 with TRBJ1-2; D ambiguous. The CDR3 totals 16 residues. V lost 4 bases to trimming and J lost 2 bases, with 20 bases between them. In germline, CDR1 is DFQATT, CDR2 SNEGSKA (reference sequence).

This chain uses TRBV29-1 with TRBJ2-7; D remains ambiguous. The CDR3 totals 12 residues. CDR1 SQVTM and CDR2 ANQGSEA come from the germline V gene. V gave up 7 bases and J gave up 2 bases, with 12 bases separating them. The CDR3 DNA reads TGCAGCGCCTCTGACAATACCTACGAGCAGTACTTC. Translating gives CSASDNTYEQYF.

At least ten counts were recorded for this clonotype. The CDR3 sequence: CASSSVPASGRYLFNEQFF. CDR3 nucleotide sequence: TGTGCCAGCAGTTCCGTTCCGGCTAGCGGGAGATATCTCTTCAATGAGCAGTTCTTC. The chain joins TRBV6-2 or TRBV6-3 to TRBJ2-1, with 10 bases fitting TRBD2. V trimming: 4 bases; J trimming: 6 bases; junction bases outside the gene matches: 18. CDR3 size: 19 residues. CDR1 and CDR2 (germline): MNHEY, SVGEGT.

This clonotype occurred a few times. The gene calls are TRBV4-1 and TRBJ2-1; no clear D. The germline V and J ends were trimmed by 1 base and 8 bases, with 12 bases remaining between them. The CDR3 has 14 residues. The germline V gene encodes CDR1 MGHRA and CDR2 YSYEKL. The CDR3 coding sequence is TGCGCCAGCAGCCAAGTAAATGCGTGGCATGAGCAGTTCTTC. This codes for CASSQVNAWHEQFF.

This clonotype has a handful of counts. V gene TRBV13 combines with J gene TRBJ2-1, with 11 bases aligning to TRBD2. The CDR3 sequence is 15 residues long. Looked up from germline, CDR1 is PRHDT and CDR2 is FYEKMQ (reference sequence). V lost 5 bases to trimming and J lost 7 bases; unmatched junction nucleotides: 7. CDR3 coding DNA: TGTGCCAGCAGCGCCAGACTAGCGGGGAGGAATGAGCAGTTCTTC. It codes for CASSARLAGRNEQFF.

This chain joins TRBV24-1 and TRBJ2-1; 10 bases fit TRBD2. V trimming: 2 bases; J trimming: 9 bases; junction bases outside the gene matches: 9. CDR1 and CDR2 (germline): KGHDR, SFDVKD. This CDR3 comprises 16 residues. The CDR3 protein is CATSDYRTSGNGEQFF. The CDR3 DNA reads as TGTGCCACCAGTGATTATCGTACTAGCGGGAATGGTGAGCAGTTCTTC.

The chain couples TRBV6-2 or TRBV6-3 to TRBJ1-1, with TRBD1 as a possible D gene (5 bases). Germline assignment: CDR1 MNHEY and CDR2 SVGEGT. The ends were cut back, 4 bases at V and 4 bases at J, with 10 bases in the middle. The CDR3 consists of 13 residues. The CDR3 DNA is TGTGCCAGCAGTTCGGCTGGGGGCACTGAAGCTTTCTTT. This encodes CASSSAGGTEAFF.

This clonotype turned up a few times. The rearrangement uses TRBV28 and TRBJ2-3, with a possible D match to TRBD1 (6 bases). This CDR3 comprises 15 residues. Trimming left V 3 bases short and J 2 bases short, with 12 bases between. CDR1 is MDHEN, CDR2 SYDVKM, per germline. The CDR3 reads CASSFGDRSTDTQYF. CDR3 DNA sequence: TGTGCCAGCAGTTTCGGTGACAGGTCCACAGATACGCAGTATTTT.

V is TRBV7-8 and J is TRBJ2-1, with D possibly being TRBD2 (5 bases). Between the trimmed V and J ends, which lost 5 bases and 7 bases, there was a span of 9 bases. This CDR3 is built from 12 residues. The V gene's germline CDR1 is SGHVS and CDR2 FQNEAQ. The CDR3 DNA sequence: TGTGCCAGCAGCAAGAGGACTAATGAGCAGTTCTTC. Protein sequence: CASSKRTNEQFF.

The rearrangement links TRBV7-9 to TRBJ2-7, with TRBD1 identical over 9 bases. In germline, CDR1 is SEHNR, CDR2 FQNEAQ (reference sequence). The CDR3 totals 14 residues. V lost 3 bases, J lost 6 bases, and 6 bases stayed unmatched. The CDR3 reads CASSFGTGIVEQYF. As DNA, the CDR3 is TGTGCCAGCAGCTTCGGGACAGGGATAGTCGAGCAGTACTTC.

This clonotype was detected a few times. The chain joins TRBV5-6 to TRBJ2-3; 10 nucleotides align to TRBD2. Germline trimming cut 5 bases from V and 2 bases from J; bases unmatched to any gene: 5. The germline gives CDR1 SGHDT, CDR2 YYEEEE. This CDR3 contains 15 residues. The CDR3 DNA follows: TGTGCCAGCAGTCGGACTAGCGGATTCACAGATACGCAGTATTTT. It translates to CASSRTSGFTDTQYF.

This clonotype was recorded a few times. The rearrangement uses TRBV6-2 or TRBV6-3 and TRBJ2-5, with D possibly being TRBD2 (6 bases). From germline, CDR1 is MNHEY and CDR2 SVGEGT. The CDR3 contains 16 residues. Trimming shortened V by 0 bases and J by 2 bases, and 13 bases separated the two germline ends. CDR3 residues: CASSYSRGLLQETQYF. CDR3 DNA: TGTGCCAGCAGTTACTCGAGAGGACTACTTCAAGAGACCCAGTACTTC.

The sample holds many counts of this clonotype. The chain couples TRBV20-1 to TRBJ2-7; D is possibly TRBD2 (6 bases). The germline V gene has CDR1 DFQATT and CDR2 SNEGSKA (reference sequence). The CDR3 has 14 amino acids. V was pared by 0 bases and J by 4 bases, with 13 bases between. The CDR3 spells CSARDRLASYEQYF. CDR3 DNA: TGCAGTGCTAGAGATCGGCTAGCGAGTTACGAGCAGTACTTC.